The 11 T cell receptor beta chains given below trace back to one sample, sequenced in a study of long-term antiretroviral therapy in people with HIV. This was the immunoSEQ v3.0 assay at survey level. The repertoire was sequenced with immunoSEQ multiplex PCR; TCRdb's copy has only in-frame clones and lacks some. Altogether under 9,000 clones are present, roughly 82% being singletons, with the ten largest covering approximately 15%. The material was unsorted PBMCs, obtained 0.1 years after starting antiretroviral therapy. Source of these receptors: a man aged 35 to 55 with HIV.

The chain uses TRBV9 and TRBJ2-7, with TRBD1 identical over 12 bases. Germline loops: CDR1 SGDLS, CDR2 YYNGEE. With V trimmed by 4 bases and J by 7 bases, 12 bases remained unmatched. CDR3 length equals 16 residues. The CDR3: CASSIRPGQGAGEQYF. The DNA for the CDR3 is TGTGCCAGCAGCATCAGACCGGGACAGGGGGCCGGGGAGCAGTACTTC.

The J gene is TRBJ2-7, the V gene TRBV19, with D possibly called TRBD1 or TRBD2 (5 bases each). The V gene lost 9 bases and the J gene lost 3 bases, with 9 bases spanning the gap. The CDR3 totals 11 residues. CDR1 LNHDA and CDR2 SQIVND come from the germline V gene (reference sequence). CDR3 DNA: TGTGCCAGCGGGACGGACTACGAGCAGTACTTC. It codes for CASGTDYEQYF.

This chain joins TRBV6-6 and TRBJ1-1, with D tentatively TRBD1 (5 bases). Trimming stripped 6 bases from V and 0 bases from J, with 17 bases between. The CDR3 totals 16 residues. CDR1 is MNHNY and CDR2 is SVGAGI in the germline V gene (reference sequence). The chain's CDR3 is CASSLGGGNLNTEAFF. The CDR3 DNA sequence: TGTGCCAGCAGCCTGGGGGGAGGCAATCTGAACACTGAAGCTTTCTTT.

This clone was seen a handful of times. The rearrangement uses TRBV6-5 and TRBJ2-7, with D perhaps TRBD1 or TRBD2 (5 bases each). The germline gives CDR1 MNHEY, CDR2 SVGAGI. V lost 5 bases, J lost 4 bases, and 15 bases lay in between. This CDR3 is built from 14 residues. The chain's CDR3 is CASSPRDGEYEQYF. CDR3 coding DNA: TGTGCCAGCAGTCCCCGGGACGGGGAGTACGAGCAGTACTTC.

The rearrangement links TRBV18 to TRBJ1-3, with 9 bases lining up with TRBD1. The CDR3 sequence is 16 residues long. The V segment lost 5 bases and the J segment 3 bases; nucleotides outside the gene matches: 8. The germline CDR1 and CDR2 sequences are KGHSH and LQKENI. This CDR3 reads CASSLDRGAIGNTIYF. The CDR3 DNA reads TGTGCCAGCTCATTGGACAGGGGCGCGATTGGAAACACCATATATTTT.

This rearrangement joins TRBV11-3 to TRBJ1-1; D possibly corresponds to TRBD1 (5 bases). Trimming removed 3 bases at V and 5 bases at J, with 10 bases between. The CDR3 sequence is 13 residues long. CDR1 is SGHNT, CDR2 YENEEA, per germline. The CDR3 is CASSFQGWTEAFF. In DNA form, the CDR3 reads TGTGCCAGCAGCTTCCAGGGATGGACTGAAGCTTTCTTT.

The chain is built from TRBV28 and TRBJ1-5; tentative D call: TRBD1 (6 bases). The germline V gene encodes CDR1 MDHEN and CDR2 SYDVKM. The V gene lost 3 bases and the J gene lost 2 bases, with 14 bases spanning the gap. The CDR3 spans 16 residues. The DNA of the CDR3 is TGTGCCAGCAGTTTCTCGGTACAGGGCGGCAATCAGCCCCAGCATTTT. Its translation is CASSFSVQGGNQPQHF. The full variable domain, rest sourced from reference TRBV28 and TRBJ1-5, is DVKVTQSSRYLVKRTGEKVFLECVQDMDHENMFWYRQDPGLGLRLIYFSYDVKMKEKGDIPEGYSVSREKKERFSLILESASTNQTSMYLCASSFSVQGGNQPQHFGDGTRLSIL.

This chain joins TRBV5-6 and TRBJ1-6, with D possibly matching TRBD1 (5 bases). The CDR3 extends over 15 amino acids. Germline V CDR1 and CDR2: SGHDT, YYEEEE. Trimming removed 1 base from V and 11 bases from J, with 16 bases in between. Written as DNA, the CDR3 is TGTGCCAGCAGCTTGACGGTCAGGGACGGGGCACCCCTCCACTTT. Protein product: CASSLTVRDGAPLHF.

This clone was recorded only once. This sequence joins TRBV4-3 and TRBJ1-4; no firm D call. With 0 bases removed from V and 8 bases from J, the gap between germline ends came to 10 bases. The V gene's germline CDR1 is LGHNA and CDR2 YSLEER. This CDR3 is built from 14 residues. In DNA form, the CDR3 reads TGCGCCAGCAGCCAAGATCCGAGCGGGGAAAAACTGTTTTTT. This encodes CASSQDPSGEKLFF.

The V call is TRBV6-5, the J call TRBJ2-1, with 7 bases identical to TRBD1. CDR3 size: 13 residues. Per germline, CDR1 MNHEY and CDR2 SVGAGI. Trimming removed 6 bases from V and 5 bases from J; junction bases left unmatched: 4. CDR3 in DNA: TGTGCCAGCAGCTTCGACAGGGACAATGAGCAGTTCTTC. It specifies CASSFDRDNEQFF.

The CDR3 coding sequence is TGTGCCAGCAGTTTGTTTAGCAGTTCAAAATATGGCTACACCTTC. This translates into CASSLFSSSKYGYTF. The rearrangement uses TRBV28 and TRBJ1-2; D gene unclear. Trimming removed 3 bases from V and 5 bases from J, with 16 bases in between. The germline V gene encodes CDR1 MDHEN and CDR2 SYDVKM. The CDR3 extends over 15 amino acids.